This TCR beta chain emerged from a study of shared clonotypes between healthy human individuals (dated by TCRdb to the early 2020s). In terms of the full investigation: The cohort included a few men and a couple of women between 18 and 49 years of age. For each donor, CD4 naive and CD4 memory were each run on three plates, CD8 naive on two plates, and CD8 memory on one plate. Blood TCR repertoires of about 5 healthy adults were deeply sequenced to estimate repertoire size and the extent of clonotype sharing between individuals. Different laboratories and diverse techniques were used to prepare libraries and sequence TCR repertoires, to increase sequencing depth and limit assay-specific biases. Each donor's leukapheresis produced roughly between roughly 0.9 and 9 billion PBMCs.

The donors were healthy, HIV-negative adults with no recently reported acute infections or vaccinations. Only Caucasian adults living in Nashville, Tennessee, USA were represented among the donors. Magnetic negative selection was used to enrich CD4+ T cells, after which naive cells were positively selected on CD45RA and the negative fraction became the memory subset. Blood was collected by leukapheresis, and PBMCs were isolated by Ficoll-Histopaque density gradient centrifugation and then cryopreserved in liquid nitrogen vapor phase. Analytical flow cytometry was used to check the purity and quantity of every magnetically sorted T cell population. Genomic DNA was isolated from every sorted fraction and measured by UV absorbance on a Nanodrop 2000c. Measured from the cysteine to the phenylalanine, the CDR3 is 11 residues long. Only the CDR3 DNA stays, 33 bases, in frame from base 1. The germline ends are 8 bases apart after V is trimmed by 5 bases and J by 6 bases. Sequences SGHAT (CDR1) and FQNNGV (CDR2) are obtained from the germline V gene.

What the work shows at the level of the full study, not this receptor alone: Larger estimated clonotype richness was generally found for naive subsets than for memory subsets. Because the study included only a small number of donors, the genetic and exposure-history diversity represented was limited. Clonotypes shared by all four sorted-subset donors showed higher generation probabilities than non-shared clonotypes. Based on pairwise subsampling, the degree of clonotype sharing among donors was expected to be affected by sequencing depth. Rarefaction of sorted-subset datasets indicated incomplete sequencing despite the large sequencing depth. Sampling was restricted to blood, and TCR repertoires in tissue are likely to differ from TCR repertoires in blood. Across four donors, approximately 5% of naive CD4, approximately 3.6% of naive CD8, approximately 2.5% of memory CD4, and about 0.4% of memory CD8 clonotypes were shared.

Remarks on this clone: The target of this receptor is not known. The sample holds no much larger clone one base away, and base qualities are not on file.

TCR CDR3 regions were amplified from genomic DNA by multiplex PCR using the deep immunoSEQ assay. For each cell subset, the extracted genomic DNA was distributed evenly across all wells of several immunoSEQ 96-well plates, and each plate served as one replicate. For sorted subsets, roughly 190 ng of genomic DNA, equivalent to around 31,000 T cell genomes, went into each replicate PCR. Purified libraries were measured with a Qubit 3.0 fluorometer, size-checked on a Bioanalyzer 2100, and measured again with the KAPA Library Quantification kit. Every immunoSEQ 96-well plate was sequenced on a dedicated single-read 150-cycle Illumina NextSeq 550 flow cell. On the authors' methods: Because the immunoSEQ output included only junctional sequences and no quality scores, the filtering could not be the same as the filtering used for full-length reads. To assign V/J genes and CDR3, sequences were annotated against IMGT germline references using PyIR, a Python wrapper for IgBLAST v1.9. Reads were filtered out if the reads had weak V/J assignments (E-value above 1e-6), no CDR3, stop codons, out-of-frame junctions, or ambiguous translated residues. A V3J clonotype was defined by an identical inferred V gene, J gene, and CDR3 amino acid sequence. Percentage overlap between repertoires was computed as shared unique clonotypes divided by the size of the smaller repertoire. Three approaches were used to assess repertoire richness: RTK rarefaction, the Chao1 estimator, and Recon v2.1 estimates of unobserved clonotypes. For all TCRbeta clonotypes obtained by the gDNA method from a few donors, generation probabilities were computed with OLGA. Sourced from immuneACCESS, this table was stored by TCRdb with only in-frame sequences that have V and J called. A share of the clones is absent; for the studies checked, an unresolved V gene accounts for under half, and the remainder has no known explanation. The V and J calls and clone size are taken from that table; D and trimming were inferred from the DNA. Present in this sample are roughly 1 million clones, approximately 78% of which were seen just once. About 0.52% of the sample rests with the top ten.

Here the chain combines TRBV11-2 and TRBJ2-7; the D gene assignment is ambiguous. The sample consisted of memory CD4+ T cells from PBMCs. This specimen's cell subset or site label, interpreted: CD45RA-negative fraction. This clonotype was obtained from a man younger than 30 in good health. Some clones in this sample may be carry-over from other donors' samples. The CDR3 has the sequence CASSQWLEQYF. The sequence in DNA is TGTGCCAGCAGCCAATGGCTCGAGCAGTACTTC.